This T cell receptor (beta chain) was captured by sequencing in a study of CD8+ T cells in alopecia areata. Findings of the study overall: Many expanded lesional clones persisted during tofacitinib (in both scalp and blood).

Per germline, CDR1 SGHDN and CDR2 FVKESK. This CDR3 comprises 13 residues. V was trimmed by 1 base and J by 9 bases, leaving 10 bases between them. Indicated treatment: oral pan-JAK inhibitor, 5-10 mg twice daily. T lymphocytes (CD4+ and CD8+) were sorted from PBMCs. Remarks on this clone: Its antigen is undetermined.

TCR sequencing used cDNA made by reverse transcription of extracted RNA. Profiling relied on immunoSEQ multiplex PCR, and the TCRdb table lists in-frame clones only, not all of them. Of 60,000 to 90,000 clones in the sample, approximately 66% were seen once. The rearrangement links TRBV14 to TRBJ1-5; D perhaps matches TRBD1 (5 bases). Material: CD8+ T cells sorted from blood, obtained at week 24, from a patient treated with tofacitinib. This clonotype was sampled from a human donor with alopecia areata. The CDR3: CASSQGQGGPQHF. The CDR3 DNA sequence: TGTGCCAGCAGCCAAGGGCAGGGTGGGCCCCAGCATTTT.